These 8 T cell receptor beta chains originate from one sample sequenced in a study of identical twins. From the 5' RACE reads, TCRdb called clonotypes with MiXCR, one entry per CDR3 protein. The sample has more than 1.5 million distinct CDR3 sequences; under 35% are singletons. Sequenced material: cord blood. These receptors were obtained from a newborn girl in good health.

The V gene is TRBV6-5, the J gene TRBJ2-4; D uncertain. V was pared by 5 bases and J by 7 bases, with 12 bases between. CDR1 and CDR2 from the germline V gene are MNHEY and SVGAGI. The CDR3 runs 13 residues. This CDR3 reads CASSRLMGNIQYF. The CDR3 nucleotides are TGTGCCAGCAGTCGACTTATGGGGAACATTCAGTACTTC.

This clonotype was recorded many times. The chain joins TRBV29-1 to TRBJ1-2, with a tentative D call TRBD1 (5 bases). Germline CDR1 SQVTM, CDR2 ANQGSEA. With 4 bases removed from V and 10 bases from J, the gap between germline ends came to 16 bases. The CDR3 covers 12 residues. The CDR3 DNA is TGCAGCGTTGTTCAGGGTGGGCGGCACTACACCTTC. It codes for CSVVQGGRHYTF.

This sequence joins TRBV27 and TRBJ1-4; possible D gene TRBD1, 5 bases. Germline-derived CDR1 and CDR2 are MNHEY and SMNVEV (reference sequence). The CDR3 is 16 residues long. V was trimmed by 1 base and J by 0 bases, leaving 9 bases between them. The CDR3 protein is CASSLYSGATNEKLFF. The CDR3 nucleotides read TGTGCCAGCAGTTTATACTCGGGGGCAACTAATGAAAAACTGTTTTTT.

The rearrangement links TRBV24-1 to TRBJ1-5, with D unresolved. The CDR3 length is 12 residues. Germline values: CDR1 KGHDR, CDR2 SFDVKD. Trimming shortened V by 1 base and J by 8 bases, and 5 bases separated the two germline ends. CDR3 loop: CATSDFGEPQHF. Here the CDR3 DNA reads TGTGCCACCAGTGATTTTGGAGAGCCCCAGCATTTT.

The rearrangement uses TRBV20-1 and TRBJ2-7, with 8 bases aligning to TRBD2. Germline V lookup: CDR1 DFQATT, CDR2 SNEGSKA (reference sequence). CDR3 length equals 15 residues. V dropped 3 bases and J dropped 7; count of bases not matched to a gene: 14. The CDR3 reads CSASWLGLVGNEQYF. In DNA form, the CDR3 reads TGCAGTGCTAGCTGGCTGGGACTAGTCGGCAATGAGCAGTACTTC.

As concerns this clonotype: This may be a read error: a much more frequent sequence differs by one nucleotide. The V and J genes are TRBV5-1 and TRBJ2-1, with D unresolved. The germline CDR1 and CDR2 sequences are SGHRS and YFSETQ. This CDR3 comprises 13 residues. The CDR3 DNA is TGCGCCAGCAACTTGGGCCAGTTCAATGAGCAGTTCTTC. It yields the protein CASNLGQFNEQFF.

The count of this clonotype is one. The chain employs TRBV20-1 and TRBJ2-7; 13 bases fit TRBD2. The J call may be in error: the DNA end matches TRBJ2-5 better. This CDR3 is 16 amino acids long. Germline lookup yields CDR1 DFQATT and CDR2 SNEGSKA (reference sequence). CDR3 coding DNA: TGCAGTGCTAGAGACTGGGGACTAGCGGGACGAGAGACCCAGTACTTC. Amino acid sequence: CSARDWGLAGRETQYF.

J is TRBJ2-5 and V is TRBV2; no firm D call. This CDR3 contains 14 residues. With 6 bases removed from V and 11 bases from J, the gap between germline ends came to 22 bases. Germline V gene sequence: CDR1 SNHLY, CDR2 FYNNEI. DNA of the CDR3: TGTGCCAGCAGGGGTGCGTCATGGCTCAATGAGCAGTACTTC. Translated: CASRGASWLNEQYF. Full variable domain (remainder filled in from reference TRBV2 and TRBJ2-5): EPEVTQTPSHQVTQMGQEVILRCVPISNHLYFYWYRQILGQKVEFLVSFYNNEISEKSEIFDDQFSVERPDGSNFTLKIRSTKLEDSAMYFCASRGASWLNEQYFGPGTRLLVL.